This T cell receptor (beta chain) comes out of a study of T cell changes during pregnancy in multiple sclerosis. Generated by immunoSEQ multiplex PCR, the TCRdb table keeps only in-frame clones and is missing some. The sample lists 56,000 or so clones; about 92% were seen once. Losses at the gene ends were 4 bases for V and 6 bases for J; bases not matched to a gene: 9. The CDR3 has 16 amino acids. Germline V gene lookup returns CDR1 MNHEY and CDR2 SMNVEV (reference sequence). This clonotype was obtained from a female donor with multiple sclerosis, enrolled in a pregnancy study. Sequences were derived from CD4+ T cells from peripheral blood mononuclear cells, sampled in the third trimester of pregnancy. The chain couples TRBV27 to TRBJ2-7; 13 nucleotides align to TRBD2. CDR3 sequence reads: CASSSPTSGRVGEQYF. The CDR3 DNA sequence: TGTGCCAGCAGTTCCCCAACTAGCGGGAGGGTAGGCGAGCAGTACTTC.